This TCR beta chain was found in a study of vaccination and CD4 T cells after COVID-19. This CDR3 is 16 amino acids long. The germline gives CDR1 MNHNS, CDR2 SASEGT. V dropped 5 bases and J dropped 0; count of bases not matched to a gene: 5. Described time point: late sampling 161 to 241 days after vaccination in a few convalescent patients. The treatment here: approximately 9-day PBMC culture with coronavirus spike peptide pools or control peptides (ViraFEST assay). After expanding antigen-specific T cells with peptide pools, ViraFEST sequenced their TCRs. The study sequenced cultured CD4+ T cell DNA using the Oncomine TCR Beta short-read assay. Using its own MiXCR run on the PCR reads, TCRdb lists one record per CDR3 protein. The data show 20,000 to 25,000 distinct CDR3 sequences, approximately 41% seen once. Comment on this clonotype: Its matching antigen is unknown.

This receptor was obtained from a human donor who had recovered from COVID-19. The sequencing used CD4+ T cells from blood, cultured in vitro, collected about 7 months after SARS-CoV-2 vaccination. The chain uses TRBV6-1 and TRBJ1-3, with TRBD1 identical over 9 bases. The CDR3 loop is CASSTPTGGSGNTIYF. In DNA form, the CDR3 reads TGTGCCAGCAGTACGCCGACAGGGGGCTCTGGAAACACCATATATTTT.